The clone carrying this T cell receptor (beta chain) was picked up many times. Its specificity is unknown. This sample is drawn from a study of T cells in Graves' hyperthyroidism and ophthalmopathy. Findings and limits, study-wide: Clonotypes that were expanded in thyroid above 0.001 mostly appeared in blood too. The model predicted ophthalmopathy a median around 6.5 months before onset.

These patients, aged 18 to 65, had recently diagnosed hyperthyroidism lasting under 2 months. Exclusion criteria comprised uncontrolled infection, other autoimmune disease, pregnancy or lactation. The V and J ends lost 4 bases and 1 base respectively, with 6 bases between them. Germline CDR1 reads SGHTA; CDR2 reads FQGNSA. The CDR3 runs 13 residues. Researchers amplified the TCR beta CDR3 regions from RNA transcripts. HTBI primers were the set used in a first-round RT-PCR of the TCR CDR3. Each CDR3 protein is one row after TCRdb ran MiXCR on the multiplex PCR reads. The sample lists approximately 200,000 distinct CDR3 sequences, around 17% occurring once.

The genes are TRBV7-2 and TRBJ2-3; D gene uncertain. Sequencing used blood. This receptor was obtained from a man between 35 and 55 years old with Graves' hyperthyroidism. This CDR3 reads CASSSGGTDTQYF. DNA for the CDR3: TGTGCCAGCAGCTCCGGAGGCACAGATACGCAGTATTTT.